This T cell receptor (beta chain) was observed in a study of CD8+CD57+ T cells in acquired aplastic anemia. The V and J ends lost 9 bases and 8 bases respectively, with 17 bases between them. The germline V gene has CDR1 LNHDA and CDR2 SQIVND (reference sequence). The CDR3 has 14 amino acids. Only a few counts were recorded for this clonotype. Its cognate antigen is unknown. Sequencing involved patients with CD8+CD57+ cell expansion previously shown by flow cytometry. Patients had not yet gotten any therapy when their blood was taken for sampling. TCR beta VDJ and CDR3 profiles were obtained from a genomic DNA template. TCRdb reanalysed the reads using MiXCR and keeps one entry per CDR3 protein. The data contain 450,000 to 550,000 distinct CDR3 sequences, approximately 32% of them singletons. Study-wide points: With respect to CD8+ Simpson's diversity, patients and controls did not differ significantly.

Sequences were obtained from sorted CD4+, CD8+, or CD8+CD57+ T cells (not recorded which) from PBMCs. This chain connects TRBV19 to TRBJ1-6, with D unresolved. This TCR was sampled from a human donor with aplastic anemia. The CDR3 here is CASRLWASDSPLHF. DNA of the CDR3: TGTGCCAGCAGATTATGGGCTTCGGATTCACCCCTCCACTTT.